The sequence of this T cell receptor (beta chain) was determined in a study of T cell changes during pregnancy in multiple sclerosis. Deletions cut 6 bases from V and 1 base from J, with 14 bases between. From germline, CDR1 is MNHNS and CDR2 SASEGT. The CDR3 contains 15 residues. Profiled with immunoSEQ multiplex PCR; TCRdb holds only in-frame clones, not every one. The data contain approximately 48,000 clones, around 92% of them singletons. The TCR originated in a female donor with multiple sclerosis, enrolled in a pregnancy study. This rearrangement joins TRBV6-1 to TRBJ2-3, with D tentatively TRBD2 (6 bases). Sequenced here: CD8+ T cells from peripheral blood mononuclear cells, sampled after pregnancy. The DNA of the CDR3 is TGTGCCAGCAGGAGGGACTCCCCTCGCACAGATACGCAGTATTTT. Residues: CASRRDSPRTDTQYF.